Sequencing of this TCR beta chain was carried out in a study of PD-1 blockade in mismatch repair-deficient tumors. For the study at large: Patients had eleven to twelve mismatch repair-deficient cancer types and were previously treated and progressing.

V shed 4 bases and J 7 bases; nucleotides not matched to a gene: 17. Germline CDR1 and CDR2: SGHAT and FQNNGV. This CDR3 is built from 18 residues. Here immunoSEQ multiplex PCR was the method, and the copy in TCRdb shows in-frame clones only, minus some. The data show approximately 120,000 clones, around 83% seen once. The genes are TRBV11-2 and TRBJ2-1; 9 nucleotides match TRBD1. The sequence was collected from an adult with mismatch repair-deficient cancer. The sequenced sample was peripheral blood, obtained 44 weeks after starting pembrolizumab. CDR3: CASSSSARDRVIGNEQFF. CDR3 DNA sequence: TGTGCCAGCAGCTCCTCCGCCCGGGACAGGGTTATAGGAAATGAGCAGTTCTTC.